This T cell receptor (beta chain) is drawn from a study of spatial heterogeneity in lung cancer (dated by TCRdb to about 2019). Study-wide context: Samples were obtained from over 70 patients with early-stage, untreated non-small cell lung cancer from the lung TRACERx cohort. In non-small cell lung cancer, the study quantitatively compared TCR alpha and beta repertoires across several tumor regions, matched nontumor lung, and blood. The study linked features of the TCR repertoire to counts of nonsynonymous mutations, which were determined by whole-exome sequencing of tumor tissue. More beta-chain than alpha-chain transcripts were consistently detected, likely reflecting higher beta-chain transcript abundance. In the raw uncorrected reads, each unique combination of TCR and UMI appeared on average more than ten times. Both alpha and beta chains were TCR-sequenced in samples taken at surgery, namely 220 tumor regions, around 64 matched nontumor lung samples and about 58 PBMC samples. Follow-up PBMC samples were sequenced whenever available, with the median time to follow-up being 2 to 3 years after resection. The paper as a whole reports these results and caveats: Ubiquitous expanded tumor TCRs were found in blood more often at tumor resection than at routine follow-up. Comparisons of baseline and follow-up blood repertoires included only approximately 13 patients. Additional single-cell paired TCR alpha and beta sequencing was considered necessary to confirm, at a functional level, the hypothesis that regional TCRs recognize regional mutations.

Per the publication, the time point label means: blood at routine non-recurrence follow-up after resection. For TCR sequencing, whole RNA was extracted from tumor and nontumor lung tissue, or from cryopreserved PBMC samples, and no cell sorting was done. Only patients for whom sufficient RNA was available from at least two tumor regions were selected for TCR sequencing. Library preparation employed 5' RACE. The sequencing machine was a NextSeq 500. The TCR library protocol attached a unique molecular identifier to each TCR cDNA molecule to allow correction of PCR and sequencing errors. The original methods were these. TCR identification, UMI-based error correction and CDR3 extraction were performed with Decombinator tools. TCRs above a frequency of 2 per 1,000, corresponding to the top 1% of the tumor frequency distribution, were defined as expanded. Renyi diversity was calculated using the R vegan package after each repertoire was subsampled 100 times to 5,000 TCRs. CDR3 similarity networks were constructed using string-kernel similarity of amino acid triplets, with links drawn between CDR3s whose pairwise similarity was above 0.82. The public sequencing data were trimmed at Q25 with fastp and processed into clonotypes with MiXCR by TCRdb, which kept only in-frame beta chains. Merged by CDR3 protein, the rows form single entries marked with the most common genes and DNA. The V and J calls shown here were made by TCRdb, not taken from the authors' results. For this sample there are 55,000 to 75,000 distinct CDR3 sequences; over 7% appear just once. The ten largest make up less than 2% of the sample.

With regard to this clonotype: It lacks a known antigen. No much larger clone exists at a distance of one base, and base qualities are not known.

V ends up 6 bases short and J 2 bases short, with an unmatched junction base count of 24. The cysteine opens and the phenylalanine closes a CDR3 of 20 amino acids. Only the CDR3 part of the read is kept: 60 bases, read in frame from the first base. CDR1 and CDR2, looked up from the germline V gene, are MDHEN and SYDVKM. Specimen: PBMCs, collected at follow-up. Recombination joined TRBV28 with TRBJ2-7; 8 middle bases align to TRBD1. This clonotype was obtained from a female donor with early-stage non-small cell lung cancer. The CDR3 amino acid sequence is: CASRSYSWWGSRQGTYEQYF. The DNA sequence reads TGTGCCAGCAGATCATACTCTTGGTGGGGATCCCGACAGGGGACCTACGAGCAGTACTTC.